This passage covers 23 T cell receptor beta chains from one sample sequenced in a study of T cell responses to AZD1222 COVID-19 vaccine. Assay: immunoSEQ multiplex PCR; the TCRdb copy retains only in-frame clones and omits some. The data show some 140,000 clones, with approximately 91% seen just once and 1.5% to 2% held by the top ten. This material consisted of peripheral blood, taken 28 days after the second AZD1222 dose. These receptor sequences come from an adult who received the AZD1222 COVID-19 vaccine.

The chain uses TRBV6-5 and TRBJ1-1; no clear D gene. The V end lost 5 bases, the J end lost 8 bases, and 9 bases lay between the germline ends. CDR1 and CDR2 from the germline V gene are MNHEY and SVGAGI. The CDR3 runs to 11 residues. Here the CDR3 reads CASSHTGEAFF. CDR3 nucleotide sequence: TGTGCCAGCAGTCATACGGGAGAAGCTTTCTTT.

The chain links TRBV11-3 to TRBJ2-1; a possible D gene is TRBD2 (5 bases). This CDR3 has 16 amino acids. The germline CDR1 and CDR2 sequences are SGHNT and YENEEA. Trimming removed 5 bases at V and 1 base at J, with 15 bases between. The CDR3 DNA reads as TGTGCCAGCAGCCCCGAGGGTTCTGTATCCTACAATGAGCAGTTCTTC. Amino acid sequence: CASSPEGSVSYNEQFF. The entire variable domain, with the rest obtained from reference TRBV11-3 and TRBJ2-1, is as follows: EAGVVQSPRYKIIEKKQPVAFWCNPISGHNTLYWYLQNLGQGPELLIRYENEEAVDDSQLPKDRFSAERLKGVDSTLKIQPAELGDSAVYLCASSPEGSVSYNEQFFGPGTRLTVL.

The V gene is TRBV12-3 or TRBV12-4, the J gene TRBJ1-3; D is unclear. V dropped 3 bases and J dropped 4 bases, with 7 bases sitting between them. This CDR3 contains 13 residues. The CDR3 is CASSLRGGNTIYF. CDR3 bases: TGTGCCAGCAGTTTGCGGGGAGGAAACACCATATATTTT.

V gene TRBV2 combines with J gene TRBJ2-7; D gene ambiguous. Germline V gives CDR1 SNHLY, CDR2 FYNNEI. Trimming took off 8 bases at V and 2 bases at J, with 13 bases between the two ends. This CDR3 region has 13 residues. In DNA, the CDR3 is TGTGCCAGCTCCGGTCTAAGAACCTACGAGCAGTACTTC. It yields the protein CASSGLRTYEQYF.

The chain uses TRBV23-1 and TRBJ1-3, with 8 bases aligning to TRBD1. TRBV23-1 is identified as an open reading frame with a role that is uncertain. Trimming at V came to 7 bases and at J to 2 bases, leaving 13 bases not matched to a gene. The CDR3 spans 17 residues. The DNA of the CDR3 is TGCGCCAGCAAGCTCCAGGACAGGGACCTCACTGGAAACACCATATATTTT. The encoded protein is CASKLQDRDLTGNTIYF.

V and J are TRBV19 and TRBJ1-5; D is possibly TRBD1 (5 bases). The germline V and J ends were trimmed by 6 bases and 10 bases, with 19 bases remaining between them. CDR1 is LNHDA, CDR2 SQIVND, per germline (reference sequence). The CDR3 has 14 amino acids. CDR3: CASRPGTPMSPQHF. The DNA for the CDR3 is TGTGCCAGTAGACCCGGGACCCCAATGTCCCCCCAGCATTTT. Drawing the rest from reference TRBV19 and TRBJ1-5, the complete variable domain is DGGITQSPKYLFRKEGQNVTLSCEQNLNHDAMYWYRQDPGQGLRLIYYSQIVNDFQKGDIAEGYSVSREKKESFPLTVTSAQKNPTAFYLCASRPGTPMSPQHFGDGTRLSIL.

This chain joins TRBV7-2 and TRBJ2-5; D remains ambiguous. Germline V gene sequence: CDR1 SGHTA, CDR2 FQGNSA. V shed 5 bases and J shed 0 bases, with 10 bases lying between them. CDR3 length: 14 residues. CDR3 loop: CASSPVINQETQYF. DNA for the CDR3: TGTGCCAGCAGCCCCGTCATAAACCAAGAGACCCAGTACTTC.

V and J are TRBV6-2 or TRBV6-3 and TRBJ2-7; no clear D gene. V was trimmed by 2 bases and J by 2 bases, leaving 13 bases between them. This CDR3 is built from 15 residues. Germline CDR1 MNHEY, CDR2 SVGEGT. The CDR3 loop is CASSYGDVGTYEQYF. CDR3 bases: TGTGCCAGCAGTTACGGTGACGTCGGAACCTACGAGCAGTACTTC.

The chain carries TRBV6-5 and TRBJ2-1, with 9 bases matching TRBD1. Germline trimming cut 3 bases from V and 6 bases from J; bases unmatched to any gene: 6. Germline V gene sequence: CDR1 MNHEY, CDR2 SVGAGI. There are 15 residues in the CDR3. The CDR3 spells CASSYFMGQGNEQFF. In DNA form, the CDR3 reads TGTGCCAGCAGTTATTTTATGGGACAGGGCAATGAGCAGTTCTTC.

The J gene is TRBJ2-6, the V gene TRBV6-5; the D gene could be TRBD1 or TRBD2 (7 bases each). This CDR3 comprises 15 residues. Trimming stripped 6 bases from V and 2 bases from J, with 11 bases between. Germline CDR1 is MNHEY and CDR2 is SVGAGI. The CDR3 bases are TGTGCCAGCAGGGGGGGGACAGCTGGGGCCAACGTCCTGACTTTC. Its protein product is CASRGGTAGANVLTF.

V usage is TRBV7-2 and J usage is TRBJ2-5, with D unresolved. V was trimmed by 5 bases and J by 7 bases, leaving 23 bases between them. Germline CDR1 is SGHTA and CDR2 is FQGNSA. The CDR3 contains 16 residues. CDR3 bases: TGTGCCAGCAGCCCCCCCCTCACATCCCGGGTGCGGACCCAGTACTTC. Translated: CASSPPLTSRVRTQYF.

This clone was counted a few times. The V call is TRBV7-3, the J call TRBJ2-1, with a weak D call TRBD1 (5 bases). Germline CDR1 SGHTA, CDR2 FQGTGA. This CDR3 contains 16 residues. Trimming shortened V by 6 bases and J by 0 bases, and 15 bases separated the two germline ends. The chain's CDR3 is CASSLQATSSYNEQFF. CDR3 nucleotides: TGTGCCAGCAGTCTACAGGCGACCAGCTCCTACAATGAGCAGTTCTTC.

The gene calls are TRBV11-2 and TRBJ1-5; a possible D gene is TRBD1 (6 bases). Looked up from germline, CDR1 is SGHAT and CDR2 is FQNNGV. V was cut by 3 bases and J by 7 bases, with 13 bases left in between. This CDR3 contains 14 residues. Here the CDR3 reads CASSFAGGGQPQHF. The CDR3 nucleotides are TGTGCCAGCAGCTTCGCGGGGGGCGGGCAGCCCCAGCATTTT.

The chain recombines TRBV11-3 with TRBJ1-4, with 7 positions matching TRBD1. Germline V gene data show CDR1 as SGHNT and CDR2 as YENEEA. J gave up 11 bases and V 4 bases, and 7 bases lay outside the gene matches. This CDR3 comprises 13 residues. CDR3 loop: CASSSTQGGKLFF. For the CDR3, the DNA is TGTGCCAGCAGCTCTACCCAGGGGGGCAAACTGTTTTTT.

The genes are TRBV18 and TRBJ2-7; D ambiguous. This CDR3 is 15 amino acids long. From germline, CDR1 is KGHSH and CDR2 LQKENI. The V and J ends lost 0 bases and 5 bases respectively, with 14 bases between them. CDR3 amino acids: CASSPPSTNGHEQYF. In nucleotides, the CDR3 is TGTGCCAGCTCACCACCATCAACCAATGGGCACGAGCAGTACTTC.

The CDR3 DNA is TGTGCCACCGAAGCACAGGGTTATGGCTACACCTTC. Encoded protein: CATEAQGYGYTF. The V call is TRBV19, the J call TRBJ1-2; D perhaps matches TRBD1 (6 bases). Germline CDR1 LNHDA, CDR2 SQIVND (reference sequence). Trimming took 10 bases from V and 5 from J, leaving 14 bases between them. The CDR3 is 12 amino acids. Complete variable domain (other parts from reference TRBV19 and TRBJ1-2): DGGITQSPKYLFRKEGQNVTLSCEQNLNHDAMYWYRQDPGQGLRLIYYSQIVNDFQKGDIAEGYSVSREKKESFPLTVTSAQKNPTAFYLCATEAQGYGYTFGSGTRLTVV.

In its sample, this clone was seen once. This sequence joins TRBV5-1 and TRBJ2-1, with TRBD2 identical over 11 bases. This CDR3 region has 15 residues. CDR1 is SGHRS, CDR2 YFSETQ, per germline. V trimming: 6 bases; J trimming: 8 bases; junction bases outside the gene matches: 10. The CDR3 coding sequence is TGCGCCAGCACCCAACTAGCGGGGGATTGGTATGAGCAGTTCTTC. Its protein product is CASTQLAGDWYEQFF. The full variable domain, with the rest looked up from reference TRBV5-1 and TRBJ2-1, is KAGVTQTPRYLIKTRGQQVTLSCSPISGHRSVSWYQQTPGQGLQFLFEYFSETQRNKGNFPGRFSGRQFSNSRSEMNVSTLELGDSALYLCASTQLAGDWYEQFFGPGTRLTVL.

The V gene is TRBV11-1, the J gene TRBJ2-5, with no clear D. The CDR3 length is 11 residues. The germline V and J ends were trimmed by 5 bases and 7 bases, with 8 bases remaining between them. CDR1 and CDR2 (germline): SGHAT, FQDESV (reference sequence). For the CDR3, the DNA is TGTGCCAGCAGCGAAACAAGGACCCAGTACTTC. It is translated as CASSETRTQYF.

The V and J genes are TRBV6-5 and TRBJ2-1; 9 bases line up with TRBD2. The germline gives CDR1 MNHEY, CDR2 SVGAGI. The CDR3 totals 16 residues. The trim removed 0 bases at V and 10 bases at J, leaving 10 bases unmatched. The CDR3 protein is CASSYSGAGGPREQFF. DNA of the CDR3: TGTGCCAGCAGTTACTCAGGCGCGGGAGGGCCGAGGGAGCAGTTCTTC.

V usage is TRBV7-2 and J usage is TRBJ2-6; 9 nucleotides match TRBD2. The CDR3 consists of 18 residues. The V and J ends lost 3 bases and 4 bases, in that order; junction bases with no gene match: 10. CDR1 and CDR2 from the germline V gene are SGHTA and FQGNSA. The CDR3, as DNA: TGTGCCAGCAGCTTCCTAGCGGGGAGGTTAGCCGGGGCCAACGTCCTGACTTTC. Residues: CASSFLAGRLAGANVLTF.

The J gene is TRBJ1-2, the V gene TRBV14; no definite D call. CDR3 length: 13 amino acids. Deletions cut 4 bases from V and 8 bases from J, with 14 bases between. Germline loops: CDR1 SGHDN, CDR2 FVKESK. The CDR3 DNA reads as TGTGCCAGCAGCCCACGACTAGGGAAAGGCTACACCTTC. It is translated as CASSPRLGKGYTF. The variable domain in full, completed from reference TRBV14 and TRBJ1-2, reads EAGVTQFPSHSVIEKGQTVTLRCDPISGHDNLYWYRRVMGKEIKFLLHFVKESKQDESGMPNNRFLAERTGGTYSTLKVQPAELEDSGVYFCASSPRLGKGYTFGSGTRLTVV.

This rearrangement joins TRBV9 to TRBJ2-3, with a possible D match to TRBD2 (5 bases). The germline gives CDR1 SGDLS, CDR2 YYNGEE. Trimming removed 2 bases from V and 5 bases from J, with 15 bases in between. The CDR3 loop spans 15 amino acids. The CDR3 is CASSVREQYGDTQYF. CDR3 DNA: TGTGCCAGCAGCGTTAGGGAGCAATATGGAGATACGCAGTATTTT.

The rearrangement uses TRBV11-2 and TRBJ2-4; TRBD1 matches 12 bases. CDR1 SGHAT and CDR2 FQNNGV come from the germline V gene. The CDR3 runs 14 residues. V shed 6 bases and J 8 bases; nucleotides not matched to a gene: 5. DNA for the CDR3: TGTGCCAGCAGGTGGGACAGGGGGCGCGACATTCAGTACTTC. This translates into CASRWDRGRDIQYF.